The 5 T cell receptor beta chains below all came from one sample that was sequenced in a study of control samples from healthy donors and cancer patients. Generated by immunoSEQ multiplex PCR, the TCRdb table keeps only in-frame clones and is missing some. This sample has 150,000 to 200,000 clones, with roughly 94% found just once. Material: blood. Receptors originate from a woman in her forties in good health.

The rearrangement uses TRBV5-4 and TRBJ2-7; D remains ambiguous. Germline V gene data show CDR1 as SGHNT and CDR2 as YYREEE (reference sequence). The length of the CDR3 is 13 residues. The V end lost 4 bases, the J end lost 5 bases, and 13 bases lay between the germline ends. In nucleotides, the CDR3 is TGTGCCAGCAGCCCCCAAAGAGGACACGAGCAGTACTTC. Translating gives CASSPQRGHEQYF.

The chain recombines TRBV7-9 with TRBJ1-2, with 9 bases fitting TRBD1. Germline V gene data show CDR1 as SEHNR and CDR2 as FQNEAQ (reference sequence). The CDR3 has 15 amino acids. The J segment lost 1 base and the V segment lost 5 bases, leaving 5 bases of the junction unmatched. The CDR3 DNA reads as TGTGCCAGCAGCCTAGGACAGGGGAATAACTATGGCTACACCTTC. Translating gives CASSLGQGNNYGYTF.

The gene calls are TRBV5-1 and TRBJ2-5; perhaps TRBD2 as D (6 bases). V was cut by 7 bases and J by 5 bases, with 18 bases left in between. Germline CDR1 is SGHRS and CDR2 is YFSETQ. The CDR3 has 14 amino acids. CDR3 sequence (DNA): TGCGCCAGCGGCCCCACTGGAGGGCGGGAGACCCAGTACTTC. This codes for CASGPTGGRETQYF.

V and J are TRBV19 and TRBJ1-2; no reliable D call. Germline V CDR1 and CDR2: LNHDA, SQIVND (reference sequence). CDR3 size: 13 residues. With 4 bases removed from V and 0 bases from J, the gap between germline ends came to 6 bases. The CDR3 sequence is CASSSWTNYGYTF. The DNA of the CDR3 is TGTGCCAGTAGTAGTTGGACTAACTATGGCTACACCTTC.

J is TRBJ2-2 and V is TRBV2; 9 bases map to TRBD2. CDR1 and CDR2 from the germline V gene are SNHLY and FYNNEI. V shed 6 bases, J shed 8 bases, and the junction held 7 bases outside the gene matches. CDR3 length: 14 residues. Here the CDR3 reads CASRLLAGVGELFF. The CDR3 bases are TGTGCCAGCAGGTTATTAGCGGGAGTTGGGGAGCTGTTTTTT.